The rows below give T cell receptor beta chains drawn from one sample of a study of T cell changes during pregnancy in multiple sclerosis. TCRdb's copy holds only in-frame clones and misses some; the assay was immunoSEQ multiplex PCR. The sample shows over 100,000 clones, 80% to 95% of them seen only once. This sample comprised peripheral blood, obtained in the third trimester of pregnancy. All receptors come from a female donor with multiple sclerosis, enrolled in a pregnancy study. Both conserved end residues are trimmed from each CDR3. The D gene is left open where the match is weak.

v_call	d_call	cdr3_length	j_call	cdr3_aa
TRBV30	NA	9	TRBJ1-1	AWNDRTEAF
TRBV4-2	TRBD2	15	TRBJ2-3	ASSQGAAGDSTDTQY
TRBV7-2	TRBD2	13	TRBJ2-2	ASSLGGGHGGELF
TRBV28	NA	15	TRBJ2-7	ASSLSDAYRGGYEQY
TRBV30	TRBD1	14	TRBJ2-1	AWSVQGLASYNEQF
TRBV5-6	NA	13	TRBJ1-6	ASRPYQGPQAPLH
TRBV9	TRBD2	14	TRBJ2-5	ASSGGLAGNQETQY
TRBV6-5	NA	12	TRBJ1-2	ASSSAGVGYGYT
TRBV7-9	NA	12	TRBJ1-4	ASSRGATNEKLF
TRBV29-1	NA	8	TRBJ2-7	SVVGPEQY
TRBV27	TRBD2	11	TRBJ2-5	ASSPPGGETQY
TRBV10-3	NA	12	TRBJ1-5	AISNTLAGQPQH
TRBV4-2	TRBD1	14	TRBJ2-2	ASSQLRDRGRRELF
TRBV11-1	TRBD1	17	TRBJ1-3	ASSLTVGQRDRSGNTIY
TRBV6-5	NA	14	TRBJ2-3	ASSSASPTGSDTQY
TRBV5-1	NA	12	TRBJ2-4	ASRPDLAKNIQY
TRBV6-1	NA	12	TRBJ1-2	ASSETIGVYGYT
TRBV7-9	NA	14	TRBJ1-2	ASENVGTPTNYGYT
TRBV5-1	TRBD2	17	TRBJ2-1	ASSFGLAGASSSYNEQF
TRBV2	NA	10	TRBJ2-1	ASSAAHNEQF
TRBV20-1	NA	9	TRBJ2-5	SAISWETQY
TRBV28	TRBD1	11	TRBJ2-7	ASSGQGVYEQY
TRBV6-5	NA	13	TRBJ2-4	ASSYSRVAKNIQY
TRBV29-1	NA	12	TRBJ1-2	SVPLPLQGYGYT
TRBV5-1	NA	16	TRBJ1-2	ASSLRGTTGPHNYGYT
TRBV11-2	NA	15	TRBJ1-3	ASSTIRTEEIGNTIY
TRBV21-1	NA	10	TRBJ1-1	ASSKPSRPAF
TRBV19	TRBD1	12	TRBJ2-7	ASSGTGTLYEQY
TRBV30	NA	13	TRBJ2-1	AWSGQRQGYNEQF
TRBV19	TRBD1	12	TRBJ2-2	ASSPPGGWGELF
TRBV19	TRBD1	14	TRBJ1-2	ASSNRDRGFVDGYT
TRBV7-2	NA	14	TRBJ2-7	ASSLAGGNGLYEQY
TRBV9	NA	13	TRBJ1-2	ASSVSGDRYYGYT
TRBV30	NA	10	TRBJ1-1	AWSQGWTEAF
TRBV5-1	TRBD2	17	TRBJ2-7	ASSVGLAGGPPSLYEQY
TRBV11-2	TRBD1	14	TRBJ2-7	ASSLRPGTGFYEQY
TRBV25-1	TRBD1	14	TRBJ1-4	ASSLPRGRGNEKLF
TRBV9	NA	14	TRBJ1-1	ASSAHQGRLNTEAF
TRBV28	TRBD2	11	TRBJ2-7	ASMAGGAYEQY
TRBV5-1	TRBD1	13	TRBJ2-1	ASSLEKGAWNEQF